Listed below are T cell receptor beta chains from one sample, sequenced in a study of radiation and T cells in renal cell carcinoma. The assay was immunoSEQ multiplex PCR, and TCRdb's table has in-frame clones only and misses some. In the table there are some 100,000 clones, roughly four fifths of which are singletons. The sample was blood, taken from a patient whose treatment included radiotherapy and nephrectomy. The receptors were sampled from a man aged 60 to 75 with renal cell carcinoma. Each CDR3 is given with its conserved first and last residue. D genes are given only for firm matches. Part of the rows lack a size; the others show once, few, many or a class for expanded clones.

J gene	clone size	V gene	D gene	CDR3 DNA	CDR3 protein
TRBJ1-3	.	TRBV4-2	.	TGTGCCAGCAGCCAAGATACAGGGACGATTGGCGGCATATATTTT	CASSQDTGTIGGIYF
TRBJ1-4	.	TRBV11-2	.	TGTGCCAGCAGCCCGACCTTTGGGAAATTGGAACTGTTTTTT	CASSPTFGKLELFF
TRBJ2-3	.	TRBV19	.	TGTGCCAGTAGTGACCCTAGCGAAGGCACAGATACGCAGTATTTT	CASSDPSEGTDTQYF
TRBJ2-3	.	TRBV18	TRBD1	TGTGCCAGCTCACCAACAGGGGGCACAGATACGCAGTATTTT	CASSPTGGTDTQYF
TRBJ2-3	.	TRBV19	TRBD2	TGTGCCAGTAGTCCGCAGCGGGAGGGCAGAGCAGATACGCAGTATTTT	CASSPQREGRADTQYF
TRBJ1-2	few	TRBV12-2	.	TGTGCAAGTCGCTTAGGGGAGCTCGACTATGGCTACACCTTC	CASRLGELDYGYTF
TRBJ2-2	.	TRBV29-1	.	TGCAGCGCTCGATCGGTGAGCCTCACCGGGGAGCTGTTTTTT	CSARSVSLTGELFF
TRBJ2-5	.	TRBV7-9	TRBD2	TGTGCCAGCAGCTTGGTGGCGGGAGGGCCGGAGACCCAGTACTTC	CASSLVAGGPETQYF
TRBJ2-5	.	TRBV6-4	.	TGTGCCAGCAGTGACGAAACTGGCGGCCCTCAGTACTTC	CASSDETGGPQYF
TRBJ2-3	.	TRBV19	TRBD1	TGTGCCACCGGGACAGGGGGAAATACGCAGTATTTT	CATGTGGNTQYF
TRBJ1-5	.	TRBV2	TRBD1	TGTGCCAGCAGGGGACAGAATAGCAATCAGCCCCAGCATTTT	CASRGQNSNQPQHF
TRBJ1-1	.	TRBV18	.	TGTGCCAGCTCACCGAAGTCGAACACTGAAGCTTTCTTT	CASSPKSNTEAFF
TRBJ2-7	.	TRBV7-2	.	TGTGCCAGCAGCTTCGCAGGGTCCTACGAGCAGTACTTC	CASSFAGSYEQYF
TRBJ2-1	.	TRBV7-8	.	TGTGCCAGCAGCCGGTCCGGGTTCACCTACAATGAGCAGTTCTTC	CASSRSGFTYNEQFF
TRBJ1-1	.	TRBV6-5	.	TGTGCCAGCAGTAACTCTGGGGGCCTTGAAGCTTTCTTT	CASSNSGGLEAFF
TRBJ2-7	.	TRBV27	.	TGTGCCAGCAGTCCTTCCGGGACGCTCGGCGAGCAGTACTTC	CASSPSGTLGEQYF